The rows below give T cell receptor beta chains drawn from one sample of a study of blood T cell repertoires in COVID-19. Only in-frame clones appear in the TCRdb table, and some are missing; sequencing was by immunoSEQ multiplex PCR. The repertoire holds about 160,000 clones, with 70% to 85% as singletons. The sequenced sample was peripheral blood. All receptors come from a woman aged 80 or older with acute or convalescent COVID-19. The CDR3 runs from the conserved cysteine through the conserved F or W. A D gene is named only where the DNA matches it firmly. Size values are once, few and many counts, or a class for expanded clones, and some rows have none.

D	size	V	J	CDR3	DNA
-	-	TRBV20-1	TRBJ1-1	CSVGGGAEAFF	TGCAGTGTGGGAGGGGGGGCTGAAGCTTTCTTT
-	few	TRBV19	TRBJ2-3	CASSVFSGVADTQYF	TGTGCCAGTAGTGTCTTCTCGGGAGTCGCAGATACGCAGTATTTT
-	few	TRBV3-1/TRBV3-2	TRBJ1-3	CASSPRTVGNTIYF	TGTGCCAGCAGCCCTCGGACAGTTGGAAACACCATATATTTT
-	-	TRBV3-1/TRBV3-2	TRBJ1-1	CASSPLVLSSEAFF	TGTGCCAGCAGCCCCCTCGTTTTGAGCTCCGAAGCTTTCTTT
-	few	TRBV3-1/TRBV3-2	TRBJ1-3	CASSRTGLSSGNTIYF	TGTGCCAGCAGCCGTACAGGGCTCAGCTCTGGAAACACCATATATTTT
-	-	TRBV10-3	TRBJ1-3	CAISDPNRVGNTIYF	TGTGCCATCAGTGACCCTAACAGGGTCGGAAACACCATATATTTT
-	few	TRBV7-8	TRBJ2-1	CASSLRGSRTWFF	TGTGCCAGCAGCCTACGAGGGTCTAGGACCTGGTTCTTC
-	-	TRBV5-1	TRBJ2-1	CASSLEGGRGNEQFF	TGCGCCAGCAGCTTGGAGGGGGGCAGGGGGAATGAGCAGTTCTTC
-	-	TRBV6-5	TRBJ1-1	CASSQQGNTEAFF	TGTGCCAGCAGCCAACAGGGGAACACTGAAGCTTTCTTT
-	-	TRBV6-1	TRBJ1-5	CASSERTVGLYQPQHF	TGTGCCAGCAGTGAACGGACGGTGGGACTTTATCAGCCCCAGCATTTT
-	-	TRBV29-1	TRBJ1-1	CSATGGNTEAFF	TGCAGCGCGACCGGGGGGAACACTGAAGCTTTCTTT
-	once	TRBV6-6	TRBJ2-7	CASRPRGTVQEQYF	TGTGCCAGCAGACCTAGAGGGACTGTTCAGGAGCAGTACTTC
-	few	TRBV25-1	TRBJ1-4	CASSEYGTIRTNEKLFF	TGTGCCAGCAGTGAATATGGGACAATCAGAACTAATGAAAAACTGTTTTTT
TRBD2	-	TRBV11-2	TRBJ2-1	CASSFSGSGYNEQFF	TGTGCCAGCAGCTTTAGCGGGAGTGGTTACAATGAGCAGTTCTTC
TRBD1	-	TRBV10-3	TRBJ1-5	CATRTGVNQPQHF	TGTGCCACCCGTACAGGGGTTAATCAGCCCCAGCATTTT
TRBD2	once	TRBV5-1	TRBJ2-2	CASSLAGRTGELFF	TGCGCCAGCAGCTTAGCGGGACGAACCGGGGAGCTGTTTTTT
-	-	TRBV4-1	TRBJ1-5	CASSQEGTGYQPQHF	TGCGCCAGCAGCCAAGAGGGAACAGGTTACCAGCCCCAGCATTTT
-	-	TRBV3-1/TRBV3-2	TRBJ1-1	CASSQDWLRGGNTEAFF	TGTGCCAGCAGCCAAGATTGGCTTAGGGGGGGGAACACTGAAGCTTTCTTT
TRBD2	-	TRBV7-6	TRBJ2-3	CASSPSSGNGADTQYF	TGTGCCAGCAGTCCCTCTAGCGGGAACGGCGCAGATACGCAGTATTTT
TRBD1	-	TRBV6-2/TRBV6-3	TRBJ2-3	CASSYSGGFRQYF	TGTGCCAGCAGTTACTCAGGGGGCTTTCGGCAGTATTTT
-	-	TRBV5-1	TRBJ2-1	CASSLDLGGGEQFF	TGCGCCAGCAGCTTGGATTTGGGGGGTGGTGAGCAGTTCTTC
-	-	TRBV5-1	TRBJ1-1	CASSLSWLGRAFF	TGCGCCAGCAGCTTGTCGTGGTTGGGGCGGGCTTTCTTT
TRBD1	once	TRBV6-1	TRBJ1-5	CASSDGTGRNQPQHF	TGTGCCAGCAGTGATGGGACAGGGCGTAATCAGCCCCAGCATTTT
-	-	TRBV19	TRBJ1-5	CASSIDEPVNQPQHF	TGTGCCAGTAGTATAGATGAGCCCGTCAATCAGCCCCAGCATTTT
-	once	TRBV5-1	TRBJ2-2	CASSFFGTTNTGELFF	TGCGCCAGCAGCTTTTTCGGGACAACGAACACCGGGGAGCTGTTTTTT
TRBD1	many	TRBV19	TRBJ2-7	CASSTDREPYEQYF	TGTGCCAGTAGTACCGACAGGGAACCATACGAGCAGTACTTC
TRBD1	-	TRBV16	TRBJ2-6	CASSPLDRPSGANVLTF	TGTGCCAGCAGCCCACTGGACAGGCCCTCTGGGGCCAACGTCCTGACTTTC
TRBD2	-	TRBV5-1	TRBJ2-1	CATQLAGTNNEQFF	TGCGCCACCCAACTAGCGGGGACTAACAATGAGCAGTTCTTC
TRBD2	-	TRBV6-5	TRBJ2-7	CASRRFSGSFYEQYF	TGTGCCAGCCGTCGCTTTAGCGGGAGTTTTTACGAGCAGTACTTC
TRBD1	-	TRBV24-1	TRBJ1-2	CATSGGQGRGYTF	TGTGCCACCAGTGGGGGACAGGGGCGAGGCTACACCTTC
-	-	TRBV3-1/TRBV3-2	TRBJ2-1	CASSHGGEQFF	TGTGCCAGCAGCCACGGGGGTGAGCAGTTCTTC
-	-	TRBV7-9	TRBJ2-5	CASSFNRGATETQYF	TGTGCCAGCAGCTTTAACCGGGGTGCAACGGAGACCCAGTACTTC
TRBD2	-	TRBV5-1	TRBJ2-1	CASKASGTYNEQFF	TGCGCCAGCAAGGCTAGCGGGACCTACAATGAGCAGTTCTTC
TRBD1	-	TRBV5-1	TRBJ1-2	CASSLLTGVNYGYTF	TGCGCCAGCAGCTTACTAACAGGGGTGAACTATGGCTACACCTTC
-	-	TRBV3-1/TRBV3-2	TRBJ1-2	CASSQDAGQGGYTF	TGTGCCAGCAGCCAAGATGCAGGGCAGGGTGGCTACACCTTC
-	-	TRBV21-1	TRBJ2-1	CASSKVNPLAGPYNEQFF	TGTGCCAGCAGCAAAGTAAACCCCCTAGCGGGTCCCTACAATGAGCAGTTCTTC
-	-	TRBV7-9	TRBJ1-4	CASSYPQLATNEKLFF	TGTGCCAGCAGCTACCCCCAACTTGCAACTAATGAAAAACTGTTTTTT
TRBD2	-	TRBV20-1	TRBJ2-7	CSASLLAGGPGYLPDEQYF	TGCAGTGCTAGTCTCCTAGCGGGAGGGCCTGGTTATCTGCCGGACGAGCAGTACTTC
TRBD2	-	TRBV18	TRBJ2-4	CASSPGTSGRAGNIQYF	TGTGCCAGCTCACCAGGGACTAGCGGGAGGGCCGGAAACATTCAGTACTTC
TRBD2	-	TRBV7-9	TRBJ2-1	CASSLETSGVNNEQFF	TGTGCCAGCAGCTTGGAGACTAGCGGGGTAAACAATGAGCAGTTCTTC
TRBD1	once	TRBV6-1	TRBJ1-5	CASSSGQGWNQPQHF	TGTGCCAGCAGTTCTGGACAGGGGTGGAATCAGCCCCAGCATTTT
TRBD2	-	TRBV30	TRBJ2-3	CAWREASGSGSTDTQYF	TGTGCCTGGAGGGAGGCTAGCGGGAGCGGAAGCACAGATACGCAGTATTTT
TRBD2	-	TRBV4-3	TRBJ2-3	CASSPQGTSADTQYF	TGCGCCAGCAGCCCGCAAGGGACTAGCGCAGATACGCAGTATTTT
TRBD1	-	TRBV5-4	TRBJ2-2	CASSLGQGSSRELFF	TGTGCCAGCAGCTTGGGACAGGGAAGTAGCCGGGAGCTGTTTTTT
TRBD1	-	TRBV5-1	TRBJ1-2	CASSQGQSVYGYTF	TGCGCCAGCAGCCAGGGACAGTCCGTCTATGGCTACACCTTC
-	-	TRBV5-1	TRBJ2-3	CASSLAGLSTDTQYF	TGCGCCAGCAGCTTGGCTGGACTTAGCACAGATACGCAGTATTTT
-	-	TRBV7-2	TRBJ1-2	CASSPPQNYGYTF	TGTGCCAGCAGCCCCCCGCAGAACTATGGCTACACCTTC
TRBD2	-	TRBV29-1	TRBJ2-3	CSALAGGADTQYF	TGCAGCGCATTAGCGGGAGGCGCAGATACGCAGTATTTT
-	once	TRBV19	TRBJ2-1	CASSPSGSGREQFF	TGTGCCAGTAGTCCCTCCGGGAGTGGGAGGGAGCAGTTCTTC
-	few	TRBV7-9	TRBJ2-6	CASSLEGAGANVLTF	TGTGCCAGCAGCTTAGAGGGGGCTGGGGCCAACGTCCTGACTTTC
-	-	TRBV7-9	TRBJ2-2	CASSLPGVLFF	TGTGCCAGCAGCTTACCGGGTGTACTGTTTTTT